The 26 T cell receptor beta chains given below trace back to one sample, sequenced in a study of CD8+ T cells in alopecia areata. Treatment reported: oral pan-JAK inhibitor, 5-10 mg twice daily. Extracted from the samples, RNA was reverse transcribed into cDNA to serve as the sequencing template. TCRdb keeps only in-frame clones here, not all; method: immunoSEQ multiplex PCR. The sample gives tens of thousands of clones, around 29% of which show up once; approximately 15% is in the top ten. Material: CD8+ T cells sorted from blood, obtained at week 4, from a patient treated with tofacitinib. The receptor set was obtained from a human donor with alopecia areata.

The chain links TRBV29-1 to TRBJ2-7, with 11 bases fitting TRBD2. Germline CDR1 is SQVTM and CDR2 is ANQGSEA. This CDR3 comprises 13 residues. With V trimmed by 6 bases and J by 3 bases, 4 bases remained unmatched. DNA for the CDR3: TGCAGCGTCGATAGCGGGAGGGACTACGAGCAGTACTTC. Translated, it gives CSVDSGRDYEQYF.

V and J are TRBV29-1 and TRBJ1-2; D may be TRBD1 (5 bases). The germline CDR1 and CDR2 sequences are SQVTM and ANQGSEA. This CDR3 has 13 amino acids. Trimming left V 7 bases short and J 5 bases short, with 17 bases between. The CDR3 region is CSATQGRGYGYTF. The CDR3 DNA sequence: TGCAGCGCTACCCAGGGACGTGGGTATGGCTACACCTTC.

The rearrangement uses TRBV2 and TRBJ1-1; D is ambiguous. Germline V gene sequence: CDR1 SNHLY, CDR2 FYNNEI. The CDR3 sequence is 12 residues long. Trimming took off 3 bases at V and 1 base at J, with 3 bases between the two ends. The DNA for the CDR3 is TGTGCCAGCAGTGAGGGGAACACTGAAGCTTTCTTT. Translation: CASSEGNTEAFF.

This CDR3 is CAAGTETPNYGYTF. CDR3 coding DNA: TGTGCAGCCGGGACAGAAACTCCTAACTATGGCTACACCTTC. The chain has TRBV6-5 and TRBJ1-2, with 7 bases aligning to TRBD1. The CDR3 loop spans 14 amino acids. The germline CDR1 and CDR2 sequences are MNHEY and SVGAGI.

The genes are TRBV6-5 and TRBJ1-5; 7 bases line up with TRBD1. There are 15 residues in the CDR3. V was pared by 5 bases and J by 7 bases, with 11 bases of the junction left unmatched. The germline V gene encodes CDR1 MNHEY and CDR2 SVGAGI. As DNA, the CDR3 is TGTGCCAGCAGTCCGGGACAGAGTTACTTGCAGCCCCAGCATTTT. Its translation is CASSPGQSYLQPQHF.

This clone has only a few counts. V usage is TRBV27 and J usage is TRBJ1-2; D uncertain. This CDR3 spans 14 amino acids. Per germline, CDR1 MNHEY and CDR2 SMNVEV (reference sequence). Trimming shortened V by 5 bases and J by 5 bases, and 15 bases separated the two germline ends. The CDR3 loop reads CASSPQEQSYGYTF. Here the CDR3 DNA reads TGTGCCAGCAGTCCCCAAGAACAGTCTTATGGCTACACCTTC.

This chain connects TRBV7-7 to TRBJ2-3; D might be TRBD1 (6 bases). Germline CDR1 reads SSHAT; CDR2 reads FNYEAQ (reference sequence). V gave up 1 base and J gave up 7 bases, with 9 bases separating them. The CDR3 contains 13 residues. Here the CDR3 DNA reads TGTGCCAGCAGCTTAGAGGGACATCATACGCAGTATTTT. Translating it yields CASSLEGHHTQYF.

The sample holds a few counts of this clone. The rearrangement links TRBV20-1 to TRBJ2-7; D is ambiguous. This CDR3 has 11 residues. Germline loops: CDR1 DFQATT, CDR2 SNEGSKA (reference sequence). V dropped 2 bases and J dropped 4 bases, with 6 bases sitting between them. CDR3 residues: CSARNGYEQYF. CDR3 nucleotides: TGCAGTGCTAGAAACGGGTACGAGCAGTACTTC.

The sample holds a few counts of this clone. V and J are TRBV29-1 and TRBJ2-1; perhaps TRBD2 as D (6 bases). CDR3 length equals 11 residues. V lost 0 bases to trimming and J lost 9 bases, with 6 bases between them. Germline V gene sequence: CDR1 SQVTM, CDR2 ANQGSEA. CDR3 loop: CSVEEGGEQFF. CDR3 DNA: TGCAGCGTTGAAGAGGGAGGTGAGCAGTTCTTC.

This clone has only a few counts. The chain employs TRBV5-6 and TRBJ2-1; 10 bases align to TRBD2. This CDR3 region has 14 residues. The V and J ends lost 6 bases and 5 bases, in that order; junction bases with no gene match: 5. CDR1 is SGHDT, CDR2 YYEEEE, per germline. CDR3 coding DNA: TGTGCCAGCACAGCGGGAGGGCCCCACAATGAGCAGTTCTTC. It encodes CASTAGGPHNEQFF.

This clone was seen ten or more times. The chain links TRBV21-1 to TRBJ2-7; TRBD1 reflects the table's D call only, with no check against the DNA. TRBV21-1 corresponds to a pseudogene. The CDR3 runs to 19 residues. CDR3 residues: CASSKHWTGRNLTAYEQYF. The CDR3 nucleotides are TGTGCCAGCAGCAAACACTGGACAGGGAGAAACCTCACCGCCTACGAGCAGTACTTC.

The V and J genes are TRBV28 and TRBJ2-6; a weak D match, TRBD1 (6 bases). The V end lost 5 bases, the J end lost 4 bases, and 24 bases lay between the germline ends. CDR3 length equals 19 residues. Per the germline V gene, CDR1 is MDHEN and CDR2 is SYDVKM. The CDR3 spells CASSPPGHLESLGANVLTF. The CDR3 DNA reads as TGTGCCAGCAGTCCCCCGGGACACCTAGAGTCACTCGGGGCCAACGTCCTGACTTTC.

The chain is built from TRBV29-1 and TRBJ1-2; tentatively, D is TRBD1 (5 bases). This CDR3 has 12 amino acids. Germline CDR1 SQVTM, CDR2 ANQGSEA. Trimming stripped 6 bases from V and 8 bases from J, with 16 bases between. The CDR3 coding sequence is TGCAGCGTAGACGCGAGGGGAGAGGGCTACACCTTC. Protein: CSVDARGEGYTF.

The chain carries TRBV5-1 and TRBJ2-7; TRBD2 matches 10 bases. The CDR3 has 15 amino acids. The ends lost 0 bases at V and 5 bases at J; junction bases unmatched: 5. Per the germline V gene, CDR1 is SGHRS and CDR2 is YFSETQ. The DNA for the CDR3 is TGCGCCAGCAGCTTGGCAGCGGGAGGGCCGGACGAGCAGTACTTC. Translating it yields CASSLAAGGPDEQYF. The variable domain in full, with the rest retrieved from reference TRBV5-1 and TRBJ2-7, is KAGVTQTPRYLIKTRGQQVTLSCSPISGHRSVSWYQQTPGQGLQFLFEYFSETQRNKGNFPGRFSGRQFSNSRSEMNVSTLELGDSALYLCASSLAAGGPDEQYFGPGTRLTVT.

CDR3 protein: CASRLGQGAQETQYF. CDR3 nucleotides: TGTGCCAGCAGACTGGGACAGGGGGCCCAAGAGACCCAGTACTTC. The chain joins TRBV11-2 to TRBJ2-5, with 12 bases lining up with TRBD1. The V gene's germline CDR1 is SGHAT and CDR2 FQNNGV. This CDR3 region has 15 residues. V dropped 6 bases and J dropped 1; count of bases not matched to a gene: 3. The variable domain in full, completed from reference TRBV11-2 and TRBJ2-5, reads EAGVAQSPRYKIIEKRQSVAFWCNPISGHATLYWYQQILGQGPKLLIQFQNNGVVDDSQLPKDRFSAERLKGVDSTLKIQPAKLEDSAVYLCASRLGQGAQETQYFGPGTRLLVL.

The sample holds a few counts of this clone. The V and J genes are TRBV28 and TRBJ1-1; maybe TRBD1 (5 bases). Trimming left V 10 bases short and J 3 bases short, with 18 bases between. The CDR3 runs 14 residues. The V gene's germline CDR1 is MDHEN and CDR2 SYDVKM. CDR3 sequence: CATWGRAEDTEAFF. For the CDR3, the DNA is TGTGCCACCTGGGGACGGGCAGAAGACACTGAAGCTTTCTTT.

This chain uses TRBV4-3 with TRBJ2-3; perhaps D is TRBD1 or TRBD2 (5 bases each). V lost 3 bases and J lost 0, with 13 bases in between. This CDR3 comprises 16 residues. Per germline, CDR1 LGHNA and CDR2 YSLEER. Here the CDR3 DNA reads TGCGCCAGCAGCCACGACCCGGGACCCAGCACAGATACGCAGTATTTT. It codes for CASSHDPGPSTDTQYF.

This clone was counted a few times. The CDR3 DNA reads TGCAGCCAGACAGGGGGAAGTGAGCAGTTCTTC. The encoded protein is CSQTGGSEQFF. The chain joins TRBV29-1 to TRBJ2-1, with 9 bases fitting TRBD1. The trim removed 8 bases at V and 9 bases at J, leaving 5 bases unmatched. This CDR3 comprises 11 residues. Germline assignment: CDR1 SQVTM and CDR2 ANQGSEA.

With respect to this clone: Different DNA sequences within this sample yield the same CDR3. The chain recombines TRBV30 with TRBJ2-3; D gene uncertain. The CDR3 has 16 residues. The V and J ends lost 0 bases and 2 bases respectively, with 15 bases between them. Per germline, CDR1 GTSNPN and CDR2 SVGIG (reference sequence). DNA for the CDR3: TGTGCCTGGAGTGTAGTAGCAGAGCCAGACACAGATACGCAGTATTTT. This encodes CAWSVVAEPDTDTQYF.

CDR3: CSVETGGGQFF. The CDR3 DNA follows: TGCAGCGTGGAAACAGGGGGAGGACAGTTCTTC. The chain uses TRBV29-1 and TRBJ2-1, with 8 bases that match TRBD1. The CDR3 is made up of 11 amino acids. The ends lost 6 bases at V and 13 bases at J; junction bases unmatched: 8. Germline-derived CDR1 and CDR2 are SQVTM and ANQGSEA.

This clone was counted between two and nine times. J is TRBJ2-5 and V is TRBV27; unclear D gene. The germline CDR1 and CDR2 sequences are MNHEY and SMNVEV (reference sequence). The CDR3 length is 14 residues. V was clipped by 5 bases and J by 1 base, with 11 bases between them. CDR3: CASSPQDRQETQYF. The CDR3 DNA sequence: TGTGCCAGCAGTCCCCAGGACCGCCAAGAGACCCAGTACTTC.

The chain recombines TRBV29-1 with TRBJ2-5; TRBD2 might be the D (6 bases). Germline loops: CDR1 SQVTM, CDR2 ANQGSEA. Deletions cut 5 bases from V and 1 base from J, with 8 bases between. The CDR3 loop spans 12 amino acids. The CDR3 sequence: CSVKTSQETQYF. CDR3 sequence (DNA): TGCAGCGTTAAGACTAGCCAAGAGACCCAGTACTTC.

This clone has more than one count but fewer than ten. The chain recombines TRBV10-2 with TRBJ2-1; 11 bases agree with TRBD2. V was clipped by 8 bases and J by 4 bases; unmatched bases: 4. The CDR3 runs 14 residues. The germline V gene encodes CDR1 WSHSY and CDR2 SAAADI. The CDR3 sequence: CASSGLAGYNEQFF. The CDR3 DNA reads TGCGCCAGCTCTGGACTAGCGGGTTACAATGAGCAGTTCTTC.

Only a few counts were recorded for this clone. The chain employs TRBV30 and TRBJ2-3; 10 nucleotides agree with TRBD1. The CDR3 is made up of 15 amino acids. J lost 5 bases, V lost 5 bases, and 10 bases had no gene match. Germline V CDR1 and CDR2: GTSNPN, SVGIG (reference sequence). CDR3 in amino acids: CAWGMTGGKGDTQYF. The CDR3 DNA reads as TGTGCCTGGGGAATGACAGGGGGCAAGGGAGATACGCAGTATTTT. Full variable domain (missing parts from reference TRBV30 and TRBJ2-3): SQTIHQWPATLVQPVGSPLSLECTVEGTSNPNLYWYRQAAGRGLQLLFYSVGIGQISSEVPQNLSASRPQDRQFILSSKKLLLSDSGFYLCAWGMTGGKGDTQYFGPGTRLTVL.

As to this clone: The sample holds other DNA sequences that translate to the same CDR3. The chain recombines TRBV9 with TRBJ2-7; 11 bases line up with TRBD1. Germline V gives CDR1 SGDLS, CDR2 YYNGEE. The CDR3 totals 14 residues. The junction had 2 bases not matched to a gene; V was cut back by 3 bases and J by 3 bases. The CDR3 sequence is CASSAGTGGYEQYF. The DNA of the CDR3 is TGTGCCAGCAGCGCCGGGACAGGGGGCTACGAGCAGTACTTC. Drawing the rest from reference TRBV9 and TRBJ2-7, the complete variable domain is DSGVTQTPKHLITATGQRVTLRCSPRSGDLSVYWYQQSLDQGLQFLIQYYNGEERAKGNILERFSAQQFPDLHSELNLSSLELGDSALYFCASSAGTGGYEQYFGPGTRLTVT.

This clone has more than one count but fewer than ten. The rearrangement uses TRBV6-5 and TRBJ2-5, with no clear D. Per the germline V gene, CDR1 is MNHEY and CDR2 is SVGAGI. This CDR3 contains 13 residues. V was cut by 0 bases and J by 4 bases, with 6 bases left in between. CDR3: CASSYSNRETQYF. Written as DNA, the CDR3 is TGTGCCAGCAGTTACTCGAATAGAGAGACCCAGTACTTC.